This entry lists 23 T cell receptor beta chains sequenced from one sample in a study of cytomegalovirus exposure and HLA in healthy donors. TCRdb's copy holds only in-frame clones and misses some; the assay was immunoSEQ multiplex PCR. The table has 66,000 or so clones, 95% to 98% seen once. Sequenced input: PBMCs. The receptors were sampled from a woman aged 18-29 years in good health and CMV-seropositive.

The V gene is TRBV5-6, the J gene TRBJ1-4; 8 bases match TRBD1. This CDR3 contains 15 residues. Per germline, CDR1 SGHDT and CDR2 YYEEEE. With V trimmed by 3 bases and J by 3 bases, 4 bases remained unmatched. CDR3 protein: CASSSGQGANEKLFF. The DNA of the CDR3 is TGTGCCAGCAGCTCCGGACAGGGAGCTAATGAAAAACTGTTTTTT. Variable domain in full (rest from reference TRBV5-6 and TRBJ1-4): DAGVTQSPTHLIKTRGQQVTLRCSPKSGHDTVSWYQQALGQGPQFIFQYYEEEERQRGNFPDRFSGHQFPNYSSELNVNALLLGDSALYLCASSSGQGANEKLFFGSGTQLSVL.

The CDR3 region is CASSPSGYYEQYF. In DNA, the CDR3 is TGTGCCAGCAGCCCATCCGGGTACTACGAGCAGTACTTC. V is TRBV7-2 and J is TRBJ2-7, with D unresolved. CDR1 is SGHTA, CDR2 FQGNSA, per germline. CDR3 size: 13 residues. V gave up 5 bases and J gave up 3 bases, with 11 bases separating them.

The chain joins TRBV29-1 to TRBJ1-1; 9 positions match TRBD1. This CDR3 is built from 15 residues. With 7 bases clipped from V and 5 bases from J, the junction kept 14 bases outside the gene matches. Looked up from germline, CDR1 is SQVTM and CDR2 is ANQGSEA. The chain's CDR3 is CSDTGTGTLGTEAFF. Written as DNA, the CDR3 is TGCAGCGATACCGGGACAGGGACCTTGGGGACTGAAGCTTTCTTT.

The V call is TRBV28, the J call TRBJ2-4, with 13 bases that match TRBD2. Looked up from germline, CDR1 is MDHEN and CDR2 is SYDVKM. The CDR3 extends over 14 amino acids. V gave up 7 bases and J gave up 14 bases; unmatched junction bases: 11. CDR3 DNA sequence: TGTGCCAGCAAGCCACGGACTAGCGGGGGTTTGGAGTACTTC. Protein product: CASKPRTSGGLEYF.

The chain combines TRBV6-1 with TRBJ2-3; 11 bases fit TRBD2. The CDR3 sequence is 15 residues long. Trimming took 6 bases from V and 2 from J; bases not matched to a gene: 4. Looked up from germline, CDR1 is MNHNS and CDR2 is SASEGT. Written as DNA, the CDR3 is TGTGCCAGCAGCTTAGCGGGAGGGCCCACAGATACGCAGTATTTT. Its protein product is CASSLAGGPTDTQYF.

CDR3 coding DNA: TGTGCCAGCAGACGCGACAGGGACCATGGCTACACCTTC. Encoded protein: CASRRDRDHGYTF. This rearrangement joins TRBV6-5 to TRBJ1-2, with 7 bases aligning to TRBD1. This CDR3 has 13 residues. The V gene end was trimmed by 6 bases and the J gene end by 6 bases; junction bases not matched to a gene: 7. Germline values: CDR1 MNHEY, CDR2 SVGAGI.

This chain's CDR3 is CASSLGPYNTEAFF. Here the CDR3 DNA reads TGTGCCAGCTCACTGGGGCCTTATAACACTGAAGCTTTCTTT. V and J are TRBV18 and TRBJ1-1; D is perhaps TRBD1 (5 bases). Germline loops: CDR1 KGHSH, CDR2 LQKENI. Trimming took 4 bases from V and 2 from J, leaving 11 bases between them. The CDR3 has 14 residues.

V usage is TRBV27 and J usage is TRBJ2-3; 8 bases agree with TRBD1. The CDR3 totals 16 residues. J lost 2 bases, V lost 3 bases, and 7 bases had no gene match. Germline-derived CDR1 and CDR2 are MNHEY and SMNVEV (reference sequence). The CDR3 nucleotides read TGTGCCAGCAGTTTTTCAGGGGGCGATTACACAGATACGCAGTATTTT. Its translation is CASSFSGGDYTDTQYF.

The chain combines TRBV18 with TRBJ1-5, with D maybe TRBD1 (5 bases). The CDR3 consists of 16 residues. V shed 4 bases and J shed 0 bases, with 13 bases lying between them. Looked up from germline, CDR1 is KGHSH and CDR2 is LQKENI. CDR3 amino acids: CASSLTDSYSNQPQHF. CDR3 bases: TGTGCCAGCTCACTAACTGACAGTTATAGCAATCAGCCCCAGCATTTT.

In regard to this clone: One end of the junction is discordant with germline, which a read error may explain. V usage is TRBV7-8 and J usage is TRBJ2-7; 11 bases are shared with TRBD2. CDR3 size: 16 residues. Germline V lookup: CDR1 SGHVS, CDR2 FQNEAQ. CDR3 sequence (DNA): TGTGCCAGCACCTTAGCGGGAGGGCCGAGCTCCTACGAGCAGTACTTC. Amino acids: CASTLAGGPSSYEQYF.

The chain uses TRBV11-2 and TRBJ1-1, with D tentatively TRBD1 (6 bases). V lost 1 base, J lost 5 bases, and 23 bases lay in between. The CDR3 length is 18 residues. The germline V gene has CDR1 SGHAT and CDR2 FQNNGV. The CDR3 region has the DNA TGTGCCAGCAGCTTAGGTTCTTTCCGGGACACCCCGGGGACTGAAGCTTTCTTT. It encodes CASSLGSFRDTPGTEAFF.

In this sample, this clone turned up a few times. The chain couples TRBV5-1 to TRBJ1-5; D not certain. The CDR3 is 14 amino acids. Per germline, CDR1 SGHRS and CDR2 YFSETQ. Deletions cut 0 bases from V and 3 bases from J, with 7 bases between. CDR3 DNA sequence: TGCGCCAGCAGCTTGGGAGGAAACAATCAGCCCCAGCATTTT. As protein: CASSLGGNNQPQHF.

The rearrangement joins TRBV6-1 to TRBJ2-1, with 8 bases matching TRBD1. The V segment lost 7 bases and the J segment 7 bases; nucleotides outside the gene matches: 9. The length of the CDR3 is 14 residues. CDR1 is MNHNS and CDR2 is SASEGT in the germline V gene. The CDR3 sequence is CASKNGQGRNEQFF. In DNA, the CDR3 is TGTGCCAGCAAAAACGGACAGGGTCGAAATGAGCAGTTCTTC.

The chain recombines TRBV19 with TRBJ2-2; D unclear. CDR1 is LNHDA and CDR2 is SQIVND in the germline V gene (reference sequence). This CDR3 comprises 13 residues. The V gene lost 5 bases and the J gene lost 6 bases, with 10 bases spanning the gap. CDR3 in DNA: TGTGCCAGTAGTTCCCTGAGGTCCGGGGAGCTGTTTTTT. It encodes CASSSLRSGELFF.

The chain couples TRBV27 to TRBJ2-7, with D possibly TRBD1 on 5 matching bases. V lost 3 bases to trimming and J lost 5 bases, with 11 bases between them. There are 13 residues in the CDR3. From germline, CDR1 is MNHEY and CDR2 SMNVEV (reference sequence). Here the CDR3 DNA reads TGTGCCAGCAGTTTGGGGCAGGGTAACGAGCAGTACTTC. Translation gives CASSLGQGNEQYF.

The chain's CDR3 is CASSLRGDYEQYF. The CDR3, as DNA: TGTGCCAGCAGCTTGCGGGGGGACTACGAGCAGTACTTC. This chain joins TRBV5-6 and TRBJ2-7, with 7 nucleotides matching TRBD2. Germline CDR1 reads SGHDT; CDR2 reads YYEEEE. Unmatched junction bases numbered 1, after V lost 1 base and J lost 3 bases. The CDR3 contains 13 residues. Variable domain in full (rest from reference TRBV5-6 and TRBJ2-7): DAGVTQSPTHLIKTRGQQVTLRCSPKSGHDTVSWYQQALGQGPQFIFQYYEEEERQRGNFPDRFSGHQFPNYSSELNVNALLLGDSALYLCASSLRGDYEQYFGPGTRLTVT.

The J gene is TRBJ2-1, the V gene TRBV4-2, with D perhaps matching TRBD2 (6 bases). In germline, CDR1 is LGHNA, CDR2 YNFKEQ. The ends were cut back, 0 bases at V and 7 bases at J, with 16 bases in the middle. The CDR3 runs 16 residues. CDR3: CASSQDRRLGGNEQFF. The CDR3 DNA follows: TGTGCCAGCAGCCAAGATAGGAGGCTTGGGGGGAATGAGCAGTTCTTC.

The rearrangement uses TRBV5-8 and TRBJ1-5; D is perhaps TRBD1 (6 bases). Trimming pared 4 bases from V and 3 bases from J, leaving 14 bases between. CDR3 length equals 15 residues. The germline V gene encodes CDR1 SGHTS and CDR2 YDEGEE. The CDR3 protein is CASSTTGLLNQPQHF. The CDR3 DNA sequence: TGTGCCAGCAGCACTACAGGGTTACTCAATCAGCCCCAGCATTTT.

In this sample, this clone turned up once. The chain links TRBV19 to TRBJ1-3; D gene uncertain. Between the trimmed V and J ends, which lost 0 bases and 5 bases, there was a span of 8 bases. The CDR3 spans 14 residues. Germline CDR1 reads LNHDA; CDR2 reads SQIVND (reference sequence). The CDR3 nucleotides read TGTGCCAGTAGTATAGATCCCGGGAGAAACACCATATATTTT. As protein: CASSIDPGRNTIYF.

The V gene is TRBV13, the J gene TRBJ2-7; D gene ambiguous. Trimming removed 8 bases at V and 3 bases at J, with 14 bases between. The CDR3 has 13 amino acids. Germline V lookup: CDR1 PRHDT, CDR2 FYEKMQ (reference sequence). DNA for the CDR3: TGTGCCAGCGCCTCAGATTCGGGCTACGAGCAGTACTTC. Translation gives CASASDSGYEQYF.

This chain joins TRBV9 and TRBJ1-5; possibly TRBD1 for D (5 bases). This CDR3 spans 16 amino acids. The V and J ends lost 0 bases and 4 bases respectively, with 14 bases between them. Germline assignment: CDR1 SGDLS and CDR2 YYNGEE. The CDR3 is CASSVGAGGINQPQHF. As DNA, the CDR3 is TGTGCCAGCAGCGTAGGGGCGGGGGGAATAAATCAGCCCCAGCATTTT.

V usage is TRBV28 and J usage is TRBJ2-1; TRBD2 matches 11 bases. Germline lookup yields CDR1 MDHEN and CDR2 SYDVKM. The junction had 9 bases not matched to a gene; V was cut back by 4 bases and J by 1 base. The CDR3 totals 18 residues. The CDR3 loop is CASSSFSTSGTSYNEQFF. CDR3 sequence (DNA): TGTGCCAGCAGTTCCTTCTCGACTAGCGGGACATCCTACAATGAGCAGTTCTTC.

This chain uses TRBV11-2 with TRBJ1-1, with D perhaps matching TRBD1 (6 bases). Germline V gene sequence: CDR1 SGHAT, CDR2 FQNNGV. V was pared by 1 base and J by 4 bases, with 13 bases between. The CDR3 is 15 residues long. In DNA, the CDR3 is TGTGCCAGCAGCTTAGGAGGCAGGGGTCCCACTGAAGCTTTCTTT. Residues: CASSLGGRGPTEAFF.